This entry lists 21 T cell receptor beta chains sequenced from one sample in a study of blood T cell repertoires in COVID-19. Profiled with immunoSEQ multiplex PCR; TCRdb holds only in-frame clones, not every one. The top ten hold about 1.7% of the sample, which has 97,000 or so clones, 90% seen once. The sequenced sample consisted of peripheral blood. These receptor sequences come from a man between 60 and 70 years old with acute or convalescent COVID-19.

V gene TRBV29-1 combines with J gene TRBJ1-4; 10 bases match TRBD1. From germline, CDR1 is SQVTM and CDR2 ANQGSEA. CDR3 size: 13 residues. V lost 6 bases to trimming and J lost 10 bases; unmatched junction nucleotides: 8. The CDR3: CSVIDRGQGKLFF. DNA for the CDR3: TGCAGCGTCATAGACAGGGGGCAGGGAAAACTGTTTTTT.

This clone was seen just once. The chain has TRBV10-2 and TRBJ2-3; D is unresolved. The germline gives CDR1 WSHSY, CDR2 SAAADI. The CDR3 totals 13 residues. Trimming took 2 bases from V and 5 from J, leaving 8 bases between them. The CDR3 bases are TGCGCCAGCAGTGAGACTAAAGTAGATACGCAGTATTTT. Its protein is CASSETKVDTQYF.

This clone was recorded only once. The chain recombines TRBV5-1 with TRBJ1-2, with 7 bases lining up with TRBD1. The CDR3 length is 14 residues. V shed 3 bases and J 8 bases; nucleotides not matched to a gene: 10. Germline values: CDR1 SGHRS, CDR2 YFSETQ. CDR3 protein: CASSYTGVSDGYTF. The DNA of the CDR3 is TGCGCCAGCAGCTACACAGGGGTTTCCGACGGCTACACCTTC.

As DNA, the CDR3 is TGCGCCAGCAGCCAAGACGGGGTGAGAAACTATGGCTACACCTTC. Translation gives CASSQDGVRNYGYTF. J is TRBJ1-2 and V is TRBV4-1; D remains unclear. The CDR3 is made up of 15 amino acids. The germline V and J ends were trimmed by 0 bases and 2 bases, with 10 bases remaining between them. CDR1 is MGHRA and CDR2 is YSYEKL in the germline V gene.

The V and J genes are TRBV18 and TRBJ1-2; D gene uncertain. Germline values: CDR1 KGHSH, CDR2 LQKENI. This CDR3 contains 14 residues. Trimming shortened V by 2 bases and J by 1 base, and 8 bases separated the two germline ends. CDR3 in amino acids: CASSPSTLNYGYTF. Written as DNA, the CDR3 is TGTGCCAGCTCACCATCGACACTTAACTATGGCTACACCTTC.

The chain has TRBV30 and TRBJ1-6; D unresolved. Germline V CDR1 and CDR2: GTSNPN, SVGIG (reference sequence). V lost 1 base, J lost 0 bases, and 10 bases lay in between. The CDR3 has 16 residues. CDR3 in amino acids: CAWSDLKSSYNSPLHF. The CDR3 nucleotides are TGTGCCTGGAGTGATTTGAAGAGCTCCTATAATTCACCCCTCCACTTT. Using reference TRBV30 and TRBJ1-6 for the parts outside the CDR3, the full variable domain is SQTIHQWPATLVQPVGSPLSLECTVEGTSNPNLYWYRQAAGRGLQLLFYSVGIGQISSEVPQNLSASRPQDRQFILSSKKLLLSDSGFYLCAWSDLKSSYNSPLHFGNGTRLTVT.

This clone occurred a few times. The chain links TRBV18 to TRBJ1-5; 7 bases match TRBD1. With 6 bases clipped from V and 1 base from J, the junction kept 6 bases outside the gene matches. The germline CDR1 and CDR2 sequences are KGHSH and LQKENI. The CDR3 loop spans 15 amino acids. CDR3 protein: CASSPDRVSNQPQHF. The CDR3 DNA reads TGTGCCAGCTCGCCCGACAGGGTAAGCAATCAGCCCCAGCATTTT.

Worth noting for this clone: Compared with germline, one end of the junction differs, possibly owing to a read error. CDR3 loop: CATSREDSTQLQHF. DNA of the CDR3: TGTGCCACCAGCAGAGAGGACAGTACCCAGCTCCAGCATTTT. The gene calls are TRBV15 and TRBJ1-5, with D possibly matching TRBD1 (6 bases). Germline values: CDR1 LNHNV, CDR2 YYDKDF (reference sequence). The CDR3 sequence is 14 residues long. The full variable domain, rest sourced from reference TRBV15 and TRBJ1-5, is DAMVIQNPRYQVTQFGKPVTLSCSQTLNHNVMYWYQQKSSQAPKLLFHYYDKDFNNEADTPDNFQSRRPNTSFCFLDIRSPGLGDTAMYLCATSREDSTQLQHFGDGTRLSIL.

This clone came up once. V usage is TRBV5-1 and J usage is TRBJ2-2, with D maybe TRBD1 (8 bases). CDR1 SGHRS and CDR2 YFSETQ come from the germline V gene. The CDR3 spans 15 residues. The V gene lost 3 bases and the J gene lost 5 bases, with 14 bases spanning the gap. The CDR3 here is CASSSGQGGTGELFF. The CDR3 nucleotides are TGCGCCAGCAGCTCCGGACAGGGAGGGACCGGGGAGCTGTTTTTT.

The CDR3 region has the DNA TGCGCCAGCAGCTTTTCCGGGACTAGCGATCTAGCCAAAAACATTCAGTACTTC. The encoded protein is CASSFSGTSDLAKNIQYF. The chain carries TRBV5-1 and TRBJ2-4, with 10 bases that match TRBD2. V lost 2 bases, J lost 0 bases, and 8 bases stayed unmatched. The V gene's germline CDR1 is SGHRS and CDR2 YFSETQ. CDR3 length: 18 residues.

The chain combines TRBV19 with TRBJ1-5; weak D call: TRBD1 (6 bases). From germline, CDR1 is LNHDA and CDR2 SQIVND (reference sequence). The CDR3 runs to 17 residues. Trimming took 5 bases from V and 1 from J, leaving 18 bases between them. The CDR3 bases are TGTGCCAGTAGTTCTAACTCGATCAGGGGAAGCAATCAGCCCCAGCATTTT. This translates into CASSSNSIRGSNQPQHF.

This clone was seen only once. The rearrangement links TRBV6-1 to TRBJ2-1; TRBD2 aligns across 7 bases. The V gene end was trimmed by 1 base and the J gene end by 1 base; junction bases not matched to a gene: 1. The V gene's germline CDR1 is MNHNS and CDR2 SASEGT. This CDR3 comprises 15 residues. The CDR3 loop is CASSEGDYSYNEQFF. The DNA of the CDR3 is TGTGCCAGCAGTGAAGGGGACTATTCCTACAATGAGCAGTTCTTC.

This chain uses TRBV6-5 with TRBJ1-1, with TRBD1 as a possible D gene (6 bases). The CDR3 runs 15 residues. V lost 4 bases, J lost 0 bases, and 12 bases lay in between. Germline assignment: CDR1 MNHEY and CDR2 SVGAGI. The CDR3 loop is CASSLGGSMNTEAFF. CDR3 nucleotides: TGTGCCAGCAGTTTAGGGGGTTCCATGAACACTGAAGCTTTCTTT.

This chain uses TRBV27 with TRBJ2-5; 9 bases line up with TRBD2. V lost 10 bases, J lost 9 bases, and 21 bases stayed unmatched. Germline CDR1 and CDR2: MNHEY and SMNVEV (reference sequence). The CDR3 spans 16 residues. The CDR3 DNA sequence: TGTGCCACCCACCCTCGGGGGGGAAGGCAGCGGGGGGCCCAGTACTTC. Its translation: CATHPRGGRQRGAQYF.

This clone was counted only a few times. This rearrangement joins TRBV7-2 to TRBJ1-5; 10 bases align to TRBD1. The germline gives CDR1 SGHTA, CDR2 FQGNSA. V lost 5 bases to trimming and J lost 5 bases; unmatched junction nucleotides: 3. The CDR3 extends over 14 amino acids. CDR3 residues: CASSPDRGYQPQHF. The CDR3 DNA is TGTGCCAGCAGCCCGGACAGGGGGTATCAGCCCCAGCATTTT.

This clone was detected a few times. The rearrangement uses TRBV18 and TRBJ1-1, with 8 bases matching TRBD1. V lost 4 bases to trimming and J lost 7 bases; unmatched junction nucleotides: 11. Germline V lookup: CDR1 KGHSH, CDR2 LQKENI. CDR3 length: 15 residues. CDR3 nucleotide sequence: TGTGCCAGCTCACAGTCCCAGGGGGCGCAAAATGAAGCTTTCTTT. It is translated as CASSQSQGAQNEAFF.

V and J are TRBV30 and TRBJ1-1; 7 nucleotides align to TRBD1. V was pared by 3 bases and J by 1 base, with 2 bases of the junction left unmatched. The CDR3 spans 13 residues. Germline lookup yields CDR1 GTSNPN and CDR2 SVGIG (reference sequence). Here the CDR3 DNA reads TGTGCCTGGAGGACAGGGCAGAACACTGAAGCTTTCTTT. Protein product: CAWRTGQNTEAFF.

The CDR3 DNA follows: TGTGCCAGCAGCAGTGCCGGGACAGGGATGATTGGCTACACCTTC. Translation: CASSSAGTGMIGYTF. The J gene is TRBJ1-2, the V gene TRBV14; 9 nucleotides line up with TRBD1. J lost 7 bases, V lost 5 bases, and 11 bases had no gene match. Germline-derived CDR1 and CDR2 are SGHDN and FVKESK. The CDR3 totals 15 residues.

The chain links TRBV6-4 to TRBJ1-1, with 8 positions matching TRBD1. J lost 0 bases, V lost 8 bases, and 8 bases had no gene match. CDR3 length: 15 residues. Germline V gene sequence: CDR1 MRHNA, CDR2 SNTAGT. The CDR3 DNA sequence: TGTGCCAGCGGGTCAGGGGGCCACCTGAACACTGAAGCTTTCTTT. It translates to CASGSGGHLNTEAFF.

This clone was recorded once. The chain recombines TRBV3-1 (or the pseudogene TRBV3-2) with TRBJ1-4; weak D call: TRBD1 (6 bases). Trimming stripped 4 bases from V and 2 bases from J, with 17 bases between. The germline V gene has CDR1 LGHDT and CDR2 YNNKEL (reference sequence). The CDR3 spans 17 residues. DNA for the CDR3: TGTGCCAGCAGCCGCACCCTCGGGGGGGCGACTAATGAAAAACTGTTTTTT. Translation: CASSRTLGGATNEKLFF.

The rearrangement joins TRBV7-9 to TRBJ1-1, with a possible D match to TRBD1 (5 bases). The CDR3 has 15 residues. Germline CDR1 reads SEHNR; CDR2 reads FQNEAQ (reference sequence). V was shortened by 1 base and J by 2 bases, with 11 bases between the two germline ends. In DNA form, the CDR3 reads TGTGCCAGCAGCTTAGGCTCAGGGCCTAACACTGAAGCTTTCTTT. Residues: CASSLGSGPNTEAFF.